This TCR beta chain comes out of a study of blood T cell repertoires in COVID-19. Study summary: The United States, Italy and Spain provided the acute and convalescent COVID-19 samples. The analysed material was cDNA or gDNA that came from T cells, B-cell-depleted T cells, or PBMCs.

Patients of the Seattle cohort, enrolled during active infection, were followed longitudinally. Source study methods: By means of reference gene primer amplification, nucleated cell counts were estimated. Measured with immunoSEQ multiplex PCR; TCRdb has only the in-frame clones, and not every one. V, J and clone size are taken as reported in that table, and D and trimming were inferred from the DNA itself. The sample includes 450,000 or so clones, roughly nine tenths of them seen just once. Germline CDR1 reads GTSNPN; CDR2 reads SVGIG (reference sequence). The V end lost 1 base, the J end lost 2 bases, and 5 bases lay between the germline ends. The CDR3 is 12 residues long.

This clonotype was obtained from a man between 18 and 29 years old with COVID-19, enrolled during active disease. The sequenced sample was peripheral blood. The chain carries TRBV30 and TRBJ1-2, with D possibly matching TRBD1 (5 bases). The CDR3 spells CAWSAGNYGYTF. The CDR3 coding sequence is TGTGCCTGGAGTGCAGGGAACTATGGCTACACCTTC.